This T cell receptor beta chain comes out of a study of shared clonotypes between healthy human individuals. Using immunoSEQ multiplex PCR, the repertoire was profiled, and TCRdb retains in-frame clones only, with some absent. The sample has about 470,000 clones, about four fifths seen once. All donors were Caucasian adults living in Nashville, Tennessee. The clonotype was recovered from a woman aged 40 to 50 in good health. Some clones in this sample may be carry-over from other donors' samples. Specimen: PBMCs.

CDR3: CASSQATLLEETQYF. In DNA, the CDR3 is TGTGCCAGCAGCCAAGCTACTCTCCTCGAGGAGACCCAGTACTTC. The rearrangement uses TRBV4-2 and TRBJ2-5; D is ambiguous. Germline CDR1 and CDR2: LGHNA and YNFKEQ. The CDR3 is made up of 15 amino acids. V lost 1 base, J lost 5 bases, and 14 bases lay in between.